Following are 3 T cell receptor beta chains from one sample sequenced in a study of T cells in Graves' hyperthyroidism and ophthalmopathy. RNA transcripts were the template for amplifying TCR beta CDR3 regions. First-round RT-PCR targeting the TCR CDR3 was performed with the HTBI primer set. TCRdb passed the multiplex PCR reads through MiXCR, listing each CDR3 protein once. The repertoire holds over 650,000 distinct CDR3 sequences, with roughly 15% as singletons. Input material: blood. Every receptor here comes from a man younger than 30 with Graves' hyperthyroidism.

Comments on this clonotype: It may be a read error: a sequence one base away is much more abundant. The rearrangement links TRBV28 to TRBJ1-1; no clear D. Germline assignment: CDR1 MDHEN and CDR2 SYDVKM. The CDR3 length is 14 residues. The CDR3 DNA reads TGTGCCAGCAGTTTACACGGGCCGGGCACTGAAGCTTTATTT. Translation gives CASSLHGPGTEALF.

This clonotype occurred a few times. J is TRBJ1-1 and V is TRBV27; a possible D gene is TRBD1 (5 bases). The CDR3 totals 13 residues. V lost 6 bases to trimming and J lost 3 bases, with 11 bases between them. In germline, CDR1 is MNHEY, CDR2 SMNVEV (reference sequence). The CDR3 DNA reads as TGTGCCAGCAGGCCACTAGGGGACACTGAAGCTTTCTTT. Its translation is CASRPLGDTEAFF.

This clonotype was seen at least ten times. CDR3 sequence reads: CASSYRGQDSPLHF. CDR3 DNA: TGTGCCAGCAGTTACAGGGGGCAGGATTCACCCCTCCACTTT. The chain is built from TRBV6-6 and TRBJ1-6, with 7 nucleotides matching TRBD1. Germline CDR1 is MNHNY and CDR2 is SVGAGI (reference sequence). Trimming removed 2 bases from V and 8 bases from J; junction bases left unmatched: 3. The CDR3 length is 14 residues.